The entry below describes one T cell receptor (beta chain). The antigen remains unidentified. The entry originates in a study of Ad26.COV2.S vaccination and SARS-CoV-2 variants. In the study overall: Intramuscular Ad26.COV2.S at 5x10^10 or 1x10^11 viral particles.

Treatment indicated: roughly 20 received Ad26.COV2.S at low or high dose, single or two shots; roughly five received placebo; per-sample allocation not given. On day 63 after the first injection, vaccine and placebo recipients gave samples. An adult aged 18-55 years in Boston served as the donor. Using immunoSEQ multiplex PCR, the repertoire was profiled, and TCRdb retains in-frame clones only, with some absent. Here the sample spans some 500,000 clones, approximately 89% being singletons. The V end was cut by 7 bases, the J end by 1 base, with 13 bases between. Per the germline V gene, CDR1 is SNHLY and CDR2 is FYNNEI. The CDR3 contains 15 residues. Study-level points and caveats: Vaccinated individuals (as opposed to placebo recipients) had higher spike-specific TCR breadth. An underestimation of total T cell responses may have resulted from the TCR breadth and depth analyses.

The receptor comes from a person aged 18-65 years who received the Ad26.COV2.S COVID-19 vaccine or a placebo. The sample here was peripheral blood, taken in a trial of Ad26.COV2.S vaccine versus placebo. The chain joins TRBV2 to TRBJ1-4; possible D gene TRBD1, 6 bases. CDR3 region: CASTQRGVTNEKLFF. The CDR3 nucleotides read TGTGCCAGCACCCAAAGGGGGGTAACTAATGAAAAACTGTTTTTT.